The 21 T cell receptor beta chains below were found in one sample sequenced in a study of OX40 agonist ivuxolimab in advanced cancers. Clones were read by immunoSEQ multiplex PCR, and TCRdb kept only the in-frame ones, dropping some. The sample has some 100,000 clones, 80% to 90% seen once. The sequencing here drew on CD4+ or CD8+ T cells sorted from blood, taken in a trial of the OX40 agonist ivuxolimab. These receptors all come from an adult with an advanced solid tumor such as melanoma, head and neck, liver or kidney cancer.

The chain links TRBV9 to TRBJ1-6; 9 bases align to TRBD1. This CDR3 is built from 17 residues. CDR1 SGDLS and CDR2 YYNGEE come from the germline V gene. J lost 8 bases, V lost 2 bases, and 11 bases had no gene match. As DNA, the CDR3 is TGTGCCAGCAGCGTCCAAGTTTTACAGGGGGCAGATTCACCCCTCCACTTT. As protein: CASSVQVLQGADSPLHF.

The gene calls are TRBV5-5 and TRBJ1-2; D unresolved. Germline CDR1 reads SGHKS; CDR2 reads YYEKEE (reference sequence). This CDR3 region has 11 residues. Trimming took 3 bases from V and 2 from J, leaving 2 bases between them. The CDR3 coding sequence is TGTGCCAGCAGCTCGAACTATGGCTACACCTTC. Translated: CASSSNYGYTF.

The V and J genes are TRBV29-1 and TRBJ2-5, with D perhaps matching TRBD1 (6 bases). Per the germline V gene, CDR1 is SQVTM and CDR2 is ANQGSEA. This CDR3 spans 14 amino acids. V was shortened by 3 bases and J by 6 bases, with 17 bases between the two germline ends. The CDR3: CSVDANTGQKTQYF. In DNA form, the CDR3 reads TGCAGCGTTGACGCCAATACAGGGCAAAAGACCCAGTACTTC.

This chain connects TRBV4-2 to TRBJ1-2, with 7 bases fitting TRBD1. CDR1 and CDR2 (germline): LGHNA, YNFKEQ. V was pared by 2 bases and J by 6 bases, with 6 bases of the junction left unmatched. The CDR3 loop spans 14 amino acids. In DNA, the CDR3 is TGTGCCAGCAGCCAAAACCCCAGGGGGGATGGCTACACCTTC. As protein: CASSQNPRGDGYTF.

J is TRBJ1-1 and V is TRBV7-8, with D tentatively TRBD1 (6 bases). Germline lookup yields CDR1 SGHVS and CDR2 FQNEAQ. V was shortened by 5 bases and J by 9 bases, with 25 bases between the two germline ends. The length of the CDR3 is 16 residues. The CDR3: CASSAPLTGTLIKAFF. CDR3 coding DNA: TGTGCCAGCAGCGCCCCTCTTACCGGGACACTTATCAAAGCTTTCTTT.

This clone came up once. The rearrangement uses TRBV6-5 and TRBJ1-2; D not certain. The germline V gene has CDR1 MNHEY and CDR2 SVGAGI. The CDR3 is 14 amino acids. V was shortened by 2 bases and J by 3 bases, with 10 bases between the two germline ends. CDR3 region: CASSYTGVDYGYTF. The CDR3, as DNA: TGTGCCAGCAGTTACACCGGGGTCGACTATGGCTACACCTTC.

V is TRBV9 and J is TRBJ2-5, with D perhaps being TRBD1 or TRBD2 (5 bases each). V gave up 3 bases and J gave up 4 bases, with 16 bases separating them. CDR1 and CDR2 from the germline V gene are SGDLS and YYNGEE. This CDR3 is 15 amino acids long. The CDR3 coding sequence is TGTGCCAGCAGCGACCCCCGAGGGGCGGGAGAGACCCAGTACTTC. The encoded protein is CASSDPRGAGETQYF. The full variable domain, completed using reference TRBV9 and TRBJ2-5, is DSGVTQTPKHLITATGQRVTLRCSPRSGDLSVYWYQQSLDQGLQFLIQYYNGEERAKGNILERFSAQQFPDLHSELNLSSLELGDSALYFCASSDPRGAGETQYFGPGTRLLVL.

The chain employs TRBV5-5 and TRBJ2-7, with 7 bases matching TRBD1. J gave up 3 bases and V 0 bases, and 6 bases lay outside the gene matches. Germline CDR1 and CDR2: SGHKS and YYEKEE (reference sequence). The CDR3 loop spans 15 amino acids. CDR3 in amino acids: CASSLAGQRYYEQYF. As DNA, the CDR3 is TGTGCCAGCAGCTTGGCGGGACAGCGTTACTACGAGCAGTACTTC.

The genes are TRBV12-5 and TRBJ2-5, with a tentative D call TRBD1 (5 bases). Trimming removed 6 bases at V and 5 bases at J, with 13 bases between. The CDR3 length is 13 residues. Germline CDR1 and CDR2: LGHNT and FRNRAP. CDR3 in DNA: TGTGCTAGTGGCCAGGGATTATCGGAGACCCAGTACTTC. It codes for CASGQGLSETQYF.

For this clone: Germline is not matched at one junction end, which may reflect a read error. The chain couples TRBV6-1 to TRBJ1-1, with a possible D match to TRBD1 (6 bases). This CDR3 region has 14 residues. Germline CDR1 is MNHNS and CDR2 is SASEGT. The CDR3 sequence is CASTSTGSNAEAFF. The CDR3 DNA reads as TGTGCCAGCACCTCGACAGGTTCGAACGCTGAAGCTTTCTTT.

V and J are TRBV28 and TRBJ2-3; 14 bases fit TRBD2. CDR3 length: 16 amino acids. Germline trimming cut 3 bases from V and 2 bases from J; bases unmatched to any gene: 1. Per germline, CDR1 MDHEN and CDR2 SYDVKM. CDR3 nucleotides: TGTGCCAGCAGTTTGGGACTAGCGGGGGTCACAGATACGCAGTATTTT. Its protein product is CASSLGLAGVTDTQYF.

The chain uses TRBV9 and TRBJ2-2, with 14 nucleotides matching TRBD2. CDR1 is SGDLS and CDR2 is YYNGEE in the germline V gene. The CDR3 covers 18 residues. V shed 8 bases, J shed 0 bases, and the junction held 9 bases outside the gene matches. The CDR3 spells CASGRTSGGLANTGELFF. In DNA form, the CDR3 reads TGTGCCAGTGGCCGGACTAGCGGGGGGCTAGCGAACACCGGGGAGCTGTTTTTT.

The chain couples TRBV28 to TRBJ2-3; maybe TRBD2 (6 bases). CDR1 is MDHEN, CDR2 SYDVKM, per germline. Trimming left V 8 bases short and J 2 bases short, with 11 bases between. The CDR3 length is 13 residues. The CDR3 reads CASGGAPTDTQYF. The CDR3 bases are TGTGCCAGCGGCGGGGCTCCCACAGATACGCAGTATTTT.

The chain combines TRBV11-2 with TRBJ2-3; D is unresolved. The germline V gene has CDR1 SGHAT and CDR2 FQNNGV. CDR3 length: 12 residues. V gave up 5 bases and J gave up 4 bases, with 7 bases separating them. CDR3 protein: CASSPAPDTQYF. The DNA of the CDR3 is TGTGCCAGCAGCCCCGCCCCAGATACGCAGTATTTT.

This clone was counted between two and nine times. The gene calls are TRBV27 and TRBJ1-6, with D possibly matching TRBD1 (6 bases). Looked up from germline, CDR1 is MNHEY and CDR2 is SMNVEV (reference sequence). This CDR3 spans 14 amino acids. Trimming removed 5 bases at V and 8 bases at J, with 13 bases between. CDR3: CASSVGQFHSPLHF. CDR3 coding DNA: TGTGCCAGCAGTGTAGGACAGTTCCATTCACCCCTCCACTTT.

V usage is TRBV7-9 and J usage is TRBJ1-1, with unresolved D. The germline gives CDR1 SEHNR, CDR2 FQNEAQ (reference sequence). The CDR3 spans 14 residues. V dropped 3 bases and J dropped 4 bases, with 12 bases sitting between them. DNA of the CDR3: TGTGCCAGCAGCTTGGACTTAGAGGGCACTGAAGCTTTCTTT. Translation gives CASSLDLEGTEAFF.

This clone was counted between two and nine times. V is TRBV7-8 and J is TRBJ2-7, with a tentative D call TRBD1 (5 bases). The length of the CDR3 is 13 residues. V lost 5 bases, J lost 5 bases, and 13 bases lay in between. Germline V gives CDR1 SGHVS, CDR2 FQNEAQ. For the CDR3, the DNA is TGTGCCAGCAGCCCGACAGTTTCAGACGAGCAGTACTTC. Its translation is CASSPTVSDEQYF.

The V gene is TRBV5-1, the J gene TRBJ2-5; D is ambiguous. The CDR3 covers 12 residues. Trimming removed 7 bases at V and 3 bases at J, with 10 bases between. Germline V lookup: CDR1 SGHRS, CDR2 YFSETQ. The CDR3 nucleotides read TGCGCCAGCGGCCACCGCGAAGAGACCCAGTACTTC. Translating it yields CASGHREETQYF.

This chain joins TRBV9 and TRBJ1-3; no clear D. Trimming took off 0 bases at V and 4 bases at J, with 11 bases between the two ends. This CDR3 contains 15 residues. The germline CDR1 and CDR2 sequences are SGDLS and YYNGEE. The CDR3 here is CASSVDARRGNTIYF. The CDR3 region has the DNA TGTGCCAGCAGCGTAGACGCCCGCCGCGGAAACACCATATATTTT.

The rearrangement links TRBV6-4 to TRBJ1-6; a weak D match, TRBD1 (5 bases). CDR3 length: 18 residues. Germline lookup yields CDR1 MRHNA and CDR2 SNTAGT. Trimming pared 2 bases from V and 0 bases from J, leaving 14 bases between. The CDR3 DNA reads as TGTGCCAGCAGTGACGATCGGGGACCCTTCTCCTATAATTCACCCCTCCACTTT. It codes for CASSDDRGPFSYNSPLHF.

The chain has TRBV6-5 and TRBJ1-1; the match to TRBD1 covers 8 bases. The junction had 8 bases not matched to a gene; V was cut back by 6 bases and J by 5 bases. This CDR3 comprises 14 residues. Germline V gene data show CDR1 as MNHEY and CDR2 as SVGAGI. DNA for the CDR3: TGTGCCAGCAGGCGACAGGGGTCAGGGACTGAAGCTTTCTTT. It yields the protein CASRRQGSGTEAFF.